Below, 20 T cell receptor beta chains from the same sample are listed, as sequenced in a study of blood T cell repertoires in COVID-19 (TCRdb year 2020). Library preparation employed the immunoSEQ multiplex PCR assay. In TCRdb, the immuneACCESS table is reduced to in-frame sequences with V and J assigned. These tables do not hold every clone; where another copy was compared, an unresolved V gene accounts for under half, and the others remain unexplained. Within this sample are under 150,000 clones, with over 80% of them counted one time only. Clones ranked in the top ten supply about 9.5% of the sample. Sequencing was performed on peripheral blood. The receptors derive from a man aged 40-50 years with active or convalescent COVID-19.

This rearrangement joins TRBV30 to TRBJ1-3; maybe TRBD1 (6 bases). The CDR3 spans 14 residues. Germline V gives CDR1 GTSNPN, CDR2 SVGIG (reference sequence). The V end was cut by 2 bases, the J end by 4 bases, with 12 bases between. The CDR3 loop is CAWSTGTSGNTIYF. DNA of the CDR3: TGTGCCTGGAGTACGGGGACATCCGGAAACACCATATATTTT.

V gene TRBV7-2 combines with J gene TRBJ2-7; tentative D call: TRBD1 (5 bases). V shed 7 bases and J shed 0 bases, with 22 bases lying between them. The CDR3 is 17 residues long. Per the germline V gene, CDR1 is SGHTA and CDR2 is FQGNSA. CDR3 residues: CASTGPRKGPISYEQYF. The CDR3 DNA reads TGTGCCAGCACCGGCCCGAGGAAGGGGCCAATCTCCTACGAGCAGTACTTC.

The genes are TRBV7-2 and TRBJ2-3, with D possibly matching TRBD2 (7 bases). Trimming shortened V by 5 bases and J by 9 bases, and 21 bases separated the two germline ends. The CDR3 sequence is 15 residues long. Germline CDR1 is SGHTA and CDR2 is FQGNSA. DNA of the CDR3: TGTGCCAGCAGCGCAATTACGGGGGGCGGTGTCACGCAGTATTTT. Its translation is CASSAITGGGVTQYF. The complete variable domain, with remaining parts taken from reference TRBV7-2 and TRBJ2-3, reads GAGVSQSPSNKVTEKGKDVELRCDPISGHTALYWYRQSLGQGLEFLIYFQGNSAPDKSGLPSDRFSAERTGGSVSTLTIQRTQQEDSAVYLCASSAITGGGVTQYFGPGTRLTVL.

The rearrangement joins TRBV3-1 (or the pseudogene TRBV3-2) to TRBJ2-5; possible D gene TRBD1, 6 bases. This CDR3 has 16 amino acids. CDR1 is LGHDT and CDR2 is YNNKEL in the germline V gene (reference sequence). With 4 bases removed from V and 4 bases from J, the gap between germline ends came to 19 bases. CDR3 nucleotides: TGTGCCAGCAGCCCACGGAGCAGCTCCAGGGGAGAGACCCAGTACTTC. Its protein is CASSPRSSSRGETQYF.

The chain joins TRBV2 to TRBJ1-1; D call uncertain. The germline V gene encodes CDR1 SNHLY and CDR2 FYNNEI. The V end lost 8 bases, the J end lost 1 base, and 14 bases lay between the germline ends. The CDR3 length is 14 residues. CDR3 region: CASPILVGNTEAFF. The CDR3 nucleotides are TGTGCCAGCCCCATCTTGGTCGGGAACACTGAAGCTTTCTTT. The complete variable domain, with remaining parts taken from reference TRBV2 and TRBJ1-1, reads EPEVTQTPSHQVTQMGQEVILRCVPISNHLYFYWYRQILGQKVEFLVSFYNNEISEKSEIFDDQFSVERPDGSNFTLKIRSTKLEDSAMYFCASPILVGNTEAFFGQGTRLTVV.

The rearrangement links TRBV5-1 to TRBJ2-7; maybe TRBD1 (5 bases). Trimming pared 3 bases from V and 1 base from J, leaving 11 bases between. The CDR3 has 14 residues. Looked up from germline, CDR1 is SGHRS and CDR2 is YFSETQ. The CDR3 sequence: CASSSPPGSYEQYF. The DNA for the CDR3 is TGCGCCAGCAGCTCGCCCCCAGGGTCCTACGAGCAGTACTTC. The full variable domain, in which reference TRBV5-1 and TRBJ2-7 provide the parts outside the CDR3, is KAGVTQTPRYLIKTRGQQVTLSCSPISGHRSVSWYQQTPGQGLQFLFEYFSETQRNKGNFPGRFSGRQFSNSRSEMNVSTLELGDSALYLCASSSPPGSYEQYFGPGTRLTVT.

The chain has TRBV6-5 and TRBJ2-3; D perhaps matches TRBD1 (6 bases). CDR3 length: 14 residues. Germline V lookup: CDR1 MNHEY, CDR2 SVGAGI. V lost 6 bases, J lost 0 bases, and 10 bases lay in between. The CDR3 region has the DNA TGTGCCAGCAGGGACACAGGGAGCACAGATACGCAGTATTTT. This sequence encodes CASRDTGSTDTQYF.

DNA of the CDR3: TGTGCCAGCAATTTACAGGGGGCAGGTTCACCCCTCCACTTT. It yields the protein CASNLQGAGSPLHF. The chain couples TRBV2 to TRBJ1-6; 9 nucleotides align to TRBD1. In germline, CDR1 is SNHLY, CDR2 FYNNEI. V was clipped by 7 bases and J by 9 bases; unmatched bases: 7. The CDR3 totals 14 residues.

This clone is a singleton in its sample. CDR3 sequence: CASSSKQLAGGSSTQQYF. The CDR3 DNA is TGCGCCAGCAGCTCAAAACAATTAGCGGGGGGATCCTCTACGCAGCAGTACTTC. This chain connects TRBV5-1 to TRBJ2-7; the match to TRBD2 covers 10 bases. The germline gives CDR1 SGHRS, CDR2 YFSETQ. V shed 3 bases and J 8 bases; nucleotides not matched to a gene: 20. The CDR3 length is 18 residues.

This clone is a singleton in its sample. The chain is built from TRBV29-1 and TRBJ1-1, with TRBD1 identical over 9 bases. This CDR3 contains 16 residues. Per germline, CDR1 SQVTM and CDR2 ANQGSEA. V shed 4 bases and J 1 base; nucleotides not matched to a gene: 10. CDR3 DNA sequence: TGCAGCGTTGGAGCAATTCCGGGACAGGGGAACACTGAAGCTTTCTTT. Protein sequence: CSVGAIPGQGNTEAFF.

This rearrangement joins TRBV3-1 (or the pseudogene TRBV3-2) to TRBJ1-3; the D is unclear. V lost 1 base and J 9 bases, leaving 7 bases between the germline ends. Per germline, CDR1 LGHDT and CDR2 YNNKEL (reference sequence). This CDR3 contains 12 residues. The CDR3 spells CASSQGDFTIYF. The CDR3 DNA reads as TGTGCCAGCAGCCAAGGAGATTTCACCATATATTTT.

This clone was counted a few times. The rearrangement uses TRBV5-1 and TRBJ2-2; possibly TRBD1 for D (5 bases). This CDR3 is built from 13 residues. Germline-derived CDR1 and CDR2 are SGHRS and YFSETQ. V lost 6 bases and J lost 1, with 7 bases in between. Here the CDR3 DNA reads TGCGCCAGCAACCAGGGGAACACCGGGGAGCTGTTTTTT. The encoded protein is CASNQGNTGELFF.

The chain recombines TRBV3-1 (or the pseudogene TRBV3-2) with TRBJ1-4, with TRBD1 matching 8 bases. Trimming took 2 bases from V and 7 from J; bases not matched to a gene: 3. The germline CDR1 and CDR2 sequences are LGHDT and YNNKEL (reference sequence). The CDR3 length is 14 residues. The CDR3 sequence: CASSQWDRTEKLFF. CDR3 DNA sequence: TGTGCCAGCAGCCAATGGGACAGGACTGAAAAACTGTTTTTT.

This clone was seen once. The chain combines TRBV3-1 (or the pseudogene TRBV3-2) with TRBJ2-1; the D gene is possibly TRBD1 (5 bases). The V gene's germline CDR1 is LGHDT and CDR2 YNNKEL (reference sequence). Deletions cut 2 bases from V and 4 bases from J, with 9 bases between. This CDR3 has 14 residues. The CDR3 DNA follows: TGTGCCAGCAGCCAATACAGGAATTACAATGAGCAGTTCTTC. It is translated as CASSQYRNYNEQFF.

CDR3 amino acids: CASSSTTGSSYEQYF. In nucleotides, the CDR3 is TGTGCCAGCAGCTCGACGACAGGAAGCTCCTACGAGCAGTACTTC. J is TRBJ2-7 and V is TRBV7-9; maybe TRBD1 (6 bases). The germline CDR1 and CDR2 sequences are SEHNR and FQNEAQ (reference sequence). This CDR3 has 15 amino acids. The V end lost 4 bases, the J end lost 0 bases, and 13 bases lay between the germline ends.

The rearrangement joins TRBV3-1 (or the pseudogene TRBV3-2) to TRBJ2-5, with 9 nucleotides matching TRBD2. Germline lookup yields CDR1 LGHDT and CDR2 YNNKEL (reference sequence). This CDR3 is 15 amino acids long. Trimming took 3 bases from V and 2 from J; bases not matched to a gene: 4. CDR3 nucleotide sequence: TGTGCCAGCAGCCAGAGCGGGGGGCGGCAAGAGACCCAGTACTTC. This codes for CASSQSGGRQETQYF.

The V and J genes are TRBV12-3 or TRBV12-4 and TRBJ1-3; D ambiguous. This CDR3 is built from 13 residues. V was shortened by 6 bases and J by 0 bases, with 6 bases between the two germline ends. As DNA, the CDR3 is TGTGCCAGCAGCCCCATCTCTGGAAACACCATATATTTT. Residues: CASSPISGNTIYF.

The chain couples TRBV5-1 to TRBJ1-6, with D maybe TRBD1 (5 bases). The CDR3 has 14 amino acids. Germline values: CDR1 SGHRS, CDR2 YFSETQ. V dropped 4 bases and J dropped 7 bases, with 12 bases sitting between them. Here the CDR3 reads CASSPGRENSPLHF. The DNA of the CDR3 is TGCGCCAGCAGCCCTGGCAGGGAAAATTCACCCCTCCACTTT.

The chain is built from TRBV3-1 (or the pseudogene TRBV3-2) and TRBJ2-7, with TRBD2 as a possible D gene (7 bases). Germline loops: CDR1 LGHDT, CDR2 YNNKEL (reference sequence). The CDR3 consists of 15 residues. V lost 0 bases to trimming and J lost 4 bases, with 13 bases between them. The CDR3 reads CASSQDLRGPYEQYF. DNA for the CDR3: TGTGCCAGCAGCCAAGATTTGCGGGGGCCTTACGAGCAGTACTTC.

V usage is TRBV7-3 and J usage is TRBJ2-3, with 10 bases lining up with TRBD2. Per germline, CDR1 SGHTA and CDR2 FQGTGA. V dropped 3 bases and J dropped 1; count of bases not matched to a gene: 4. The CDR3 is made up of 16 amino acids. Here the CDR3 reads CASSLGSGGRTDTQYF. CDR3 sequence (DNA): TGTGCCAGCAGCTTGGGTAGCGGGGGGCGCACAGATACGCAGTATTTT. The whole variable domain, filled in from reference TRBV7-3 and TRBJ2-3, reads GAGVSQTPSNKVTEKGKYVELRCDPISGHTALYWYRQSLGQGPEFLIYFQGTGAADDSGLPNDRFFAVRPEGSVSTLKIQRTERGDSAVYLCASSLGSGGRTDTQYFGPGTRLTVL.